A selection of T cell receptor beta chains follows, all from one sample in a study of blood T cell repertoires in COVID-19. Clones were sequenced by immunoSEQ multiplex PCR, and TCRdb holds only the in-frame ones, with some missing. Among almost 55,000 clones listed, 84% were seen once. Sequenced sample: peripheral blood. These receptors all come from a man aged 45-60 years with acute or convalescent COVID-19. Both conserved end residues are trimmed from each CDR3. The D gene is left open where the match is weak. For some rows the clone size is stated as once, few or many, or as a class when expanded; others skip it.

>.|.|TRBV6-5
ASSLQGADQPQH
>TRBD2|few|TRBV19
ASRPSGTDTQY
>TRBD1|.|TRBV7-8
ASSRTGRRNTIY
>TRBD2|.|TRBV10-3
AIAGGSSYNEQF
>.|.|TRBV6-5
ASRKREGGGEQF
>TRBD2|.|TRBV27
ASSWGLAGINEQF
>.|.|TRBV6-1
ASSEAGVRADTQY
>TRBD1|.|TRBV12-5
ASGFSWGQGSMDTEAF
>.|.|TRBV25-1
ASSERGQYSPLH
>.|.|TRBV7-8
ASSLASFGFQNTEAF
>.|.|TRBV27
ASRTDFMNTEAF
>.|.|TRBV10-1
ASSEGRGQPQH
>.|.|TRBV5-4
ASSPVGDSLH
>.|few|TRBV5-6
ASSFSDEQY
>TRBD1|.|TRBV19
ASRRDRENEKLF
>TRBD1|.|TRBV25-1
ASSVPGQGNYGYT
>.|.|TRBV11-2
ASSSLPGETQY
>.|.|TRBV7-9
ASSSTTSRAWEQY
>.|few|TRBV20-1
SALEDTQY
>.|.|TRBV5-1
ASSMGLANYGYT
>TRBD2|.|TRBV9
ASSRQGLAGASYNEQF
>TRBD1|.|TRBV19
ASSTTGGGSPLH
>.|.|TRBV5-4
ASSLGWRGSGSTDTQY
>TRBD1|.|TRBV6-5
ASIPGTANTGELF
>.|.|TRBV14
ASSRNSNYGYT
>.|.|TRBV19
ASSIVGRVNNEQF
>.|few|TRBV2
ASRGTSFNEQF
>.|.|TRBV29-1
SVRADIQEQF
>.|.|TRBV29-1
SVQGGDYGYT
>TRBD1|.|TRBV11-2
ASSFNRGYGHEQY
>.|.|TRBV18
ASSPRTGTGELF
>.|.|TRBV5-1
ASSLEGGVNSPLH
>.|.|TRBV19
ASSILRVGNQPQH
>TRBD1|.|TRBV27
ASGPGQGVYEQY
>TRBD2|.|TRBV19
ASSPAGADYNEQF
>TRBD1|.|TRBV2
ASSADRGTGYT
>.|.|TRBV7-9
ASSLSTLGANEKLF
>TRBD2|once|TRBV6-4
ATSPGTSGSLVTGELF
>.|few|TRBV29-1
SVAAGEETQY
>.|.|TRBV6-2/TRBV6-3
ASSPLPGSGENTEAF
>TRBD1|.|TRBV5-4
ASSLEAGGDETQY
>TRBD2|.|TRBV10-3
AISETELAGAGTDTQY
>.|.|TRBV13
ASSFNSYNEQF
>TRBD1|.|TRBV4-1
ASSLSTGSQETQY